This passage covers 14 T cell receptor beta chains from one sample sequenced in a study of human T cells and chemical hapten exposure. Indicated time point: pre-sensitization, week 0. Treatment defined: therapeutic diphenylcyclopropenone sensitization with weekly scalp DPC. In TCRdb, the RACE reads were re-called with MiXCR into one record per CDR3 protein. Among 190,000 or so distinct CDR3 sequences, around 30% were seen once, and the ten largest hold 2.9%. The sequencing used whole blood, collected in connection with sensitization to the hapten diphenylcyclopropenone (DPC). The receptor set was obtained from a woman aged 30 to 39 with alopecia areata. Some clones in this sample may be carry-over from other donors' samples.

The rearrangement links TRBV25-1 to TRBJ2-5; D ambiguous. Per the germline V gene, CDR1 is MGHDK and CDR2 is SYGVNS. The V end was cut by 3 bases, the J end by 5 bases, with 4 bases between. The CDR3 totals 11 residues. The CDR3 DNA reads TGTGCCAGCAGTGAGGGGGAGACCCAGTACTTC. This codes for CASSEGETQYF.

The chain recombines TRBV20-1 with TRBJ2-7; D tentatively reads TRBD1 or TRBD2 (5 bases each). Looked up from germline, CDR1 is DFQATT and CDR2 is SNEGSKA (reference sequence). Between the trimmed V and J ends, which lost 6 bases and 1 base, there was a span of 16 bases. The CDR3 loop spans 14 amino acids. The CDR3 spells CSANTGWGSYEQYF. CDR3 DNA sequence: TGCAGTGCAAATACAGGCTGGGGGTCCTACGAGCAGTACTTC.

This chain joins TRBV10-3 and TRBJ1-3; D unclear. Germline loops: CDR1 ENHRY, CDR2 SYGVKD. The V end lost 6 bases, the J end lost 1 base, and 7 bases lay between the germline ends. There are 13 residues in the CDR3. CDR3 sequence: CAIRSLSGNTIYF. CDR3 sequence (DNA): TGTGCCATCAGATCTTTATCTGGAAACACCATATATTTT.

This clonotype has only a few counts. This chain's CDR3 is CASSLGGTGTLRVETQYF. In nucleotides, the CDR3 is TGTGCCAGCAGCCTAGGGGGAACCGGGACCTTGCGTGTGGAGACCCAGTACTTC. This chain joins TRBV12-3 or TRBV12-4 and TRBJ2-5, with TRBD1 as a possible D gene (6 bases). With 6 bases removed from V and 5 bases from J, the gap between germline ends came to 28 bases. This CDR3 is built from 18 residues.

This chain connects TRBV20-1 to TRBJ2-3; perhaps TRBD2 as D (6 bases). With 3 bases removed from V and 3 bases from J, the gap between germline ends came to 13 bases. Germline values: CDR1 DFQATT, CDR2 SNEGSKA (reference sequence). The CDR3 extends over 14 amino acids. CDR3 region: CSASNLALTDTQYF. The DNA for the CDR3 is TGCAGTGCTAGTAATCTAGCGCTTACAGATACGCAGTATTTT.

The table lists this clonotype with a few counts. The chain has TRBV6-2 or TRBV6-3 and TRBJ2-4, with 9 bases lining up with TRBD1. V trimming: 8 bases; J trimming: 7 bases; junction bases outside the gene matches: 9. Germline V gives CDR1 MNHEY, CDR2 SVGEGT. The CDR3 extends over 14 amino acids. The CDR3: CASGGSGQGNIQYF. The CDR3 DNA reads TGTGCCAGCGGAGGTTCGGGACAGGGTAACATTCAGTACTTC.

The chain is built from TRBV10-1 and TRBJ1-2; D is undetermined. Germline lookup yields CDR1 WNHNN and CDR2 SYGVQD (reference sequence). The CDR3 length is 12 residues. Between the trimmed V and J ends, which lost 4 bases and 5 bases, there was a span of 8 bases. CDR3 sequence: CASSAMRYGYTF. The CDR3 DNA sequence: TGCGCCAGCAGTGCGATGAGATATGGCTACACCTTC.

At least ten counts were recorded for this clonotype. CDR3 sequence reads: CASSYSMFASGGPTEQFF. The CDR3 DNA reads as TGTGCCAGCAGTTACTCGATGTTCGCTAGCGGGGGGCCGACCGAGCAGTTCTTC. The chain uses TRBV6-2 or TRBV6-3 and TRBJ2-1, with 11 bases aligning to TRBD2. CDR1 is MNHEY and CDR2 is SVGEGT in the germline V gene. V lost 0 bases, J lost 10 bases, and 14 bases stayed unmatched. This CDR3 is built from 18 residues.

The chain carries TRBV27 and TRBJ1-1; maybe TRBD1 (5 bases). The CDR3 spans 15 residues. The V gene lost 1 base and the J gene lost 1 base, with 10 bases spanning the gap. Germline CDR1 and CDR2: MNHEY and SMNVEV (reference sequence). Written as DNA, the CDR3 is TGTGCCAGCAGTTTATGGGCCGGGGGGAACACTGAAGCTTTCTTT. This sequence encodes CASSLWAGGNTEAFF.

This clonotype came up a few times. The genes are TRBV5-6 and TRBJ2-2, with TRBD1 matching 10 bases. Trimming removed 4 bases from V and 0 bases from J; junction bases left unmatched: 6. Per germline, CDR1 SGHDT and CDR2 YYEEEE. This CDR3 contains 17 residues. This chain's CDR3 is CASSRQGAPTNTGELFF. As DNA, the CDR3 is TGTGCCAGCAGCCGACAGGGGGCCCCAACGAACACCGGGGAGCTGTTTTTT.

The V call is TRBV10-3, the J call TRBJ1-2; 8 nucleotides line up with TRBD1. Trimming cost V 6 bases and J 2 bases; bases outside gene matches: 5. The CDR3 sequence is 14 residues long. In germline, CDR1 is ENHRY, CDR2 SYGVKD. The CDR3 nucleotides read TGTGCCATCAGCGGGACAGGTGAAAACTATGGCTACACCTTC. It translates to CAISGTGENYGYTF.

The chain is built from TRBV6-5 and TRBJ2-1; 9 positions agree with TRBD2. The CDR3 runs 16 residues. Germline CDR1 is MNHEY and CDR2 is SVGAGI. With V trimmed by 0 bases and J by 5 bases, 5 bases remained unmatched. As DNA, the CDR3 is TGTGCCAGCAGTTACTCTCCTAGCGGGACAAACAATGAGCAGTTCTTC. As protein: CASSYSPSGTNNEQFF.

Concerning this clonotype itself: A much more abundant neighbour one base away suggests this may be a read error. The rearrangement links TRBV12-3 or TRBV12-4 to TRBJ1-1; D call uncertain. This CDR3 region has 13 residues. Deletions cut 3 bases from V and 1 base from J, with 6 bases between. The CDR3 nucleotides are TGTGCCAGCAGTTTCGGGTGGAACACTGAAGCTTTCTTT. Protein: CASSFGWNTEAFF.

In this sample, this clonotype turned up once. Mismatch with germline at one junction end may stem from a read error. The chain joins TRBV4-2 to TRBJ2-2, with D maybe TRBD1 (5 bases). Germline CDR1 and CDR2: LGHNA and YNFKEQ. The CDR3 runs 17 residues. The CDR3 nucleotides are TGTGCCAGCAGTCAAGGGGCTAATTGGGCCGGCACCGGGGAGCTGTTTTTT. As protein: CASSQGANWAGTGELFF.